This T cell receptor beta chain was retrieved from a study of T cells in Graves' hyperthyroidism and ophthalmopathy. The V and J ends lost 7 bases and 0 bases respectively, with 10 bases between them. The CDR3 consists of 14 residues. Germline values: CDR1 LNHDA, CDR2 SQIVND (reference sequence). Authors of the study amplified TCR beta CDR3 regions from RNA transcripts. The TCR CDR3 was amplified in a first-round RT-PCR using the HTBI primer set. TCRdb passed the multiplex PCR reads through MiXCR, listing each CDR3 protein once. The sample holds around 260,000 distinct CDR3 sequences, less than 30% seen once. Hyperthyroidism was newly diagnosed in patients aged 18 to 65 (duration under 2 months). Exclusion of a patient resulted from uncontrolled infection, other autoimmune disease, pregnancy or lactation. Notes on the study in general: Onset of ophthalmopathy came a median approximately 6.5 months after the model predicted it. Most clonotypes that expanded in the thyroid above 0.001 also showed up in blood.

This clonotype has a count of ten or more. Its antigen is unidentified. The TCR was taken from a man aged 35-49 years with Graves' hyperthyroidism that later progressed to Graves' ophthalmopathy. Sequenced sample: blood. V gene TRBV19 combines with J gene TRBJ1-5; no definite D call. As DNA, the CDR3 is TGTGCCAGTACCCCTTTTGATAGCAATCAGCCCCAGCATTTT. Translating it yields CASTPFDSNQPQHF.